The TCR beta chain under discussion was sequenced for a study of response to subunit inactivated influenza vaccine (dated by TCRdb to the late 2010s). Turning to the overall study: Deep quantitative profiling of the T cell receptor repertoire was used in the study to follow responses to a trivalent subunit inactivated influenza vaccine. Results and caveats for the whole study, not just this receptor: The authors suggested that each seasonal influenza vaccination may recruit only a limited number of new T cells.

Library preparation was by RT-PCR. The sample was run on an Illumina HiSeq 2500. Through fastp at Q25 and MiXCR, TCRdb rebuilt clones from the public reads, retaining in-frame beta chains. Entries are consolidated by CDR3 protein sequence, retaining the most common genes and DNA. The sample records hundreds of thousands of distinct CDR3 sequences, about 25% of which are singletons. The ten largest clones capture approximately 2% of the sample. Deletion took 1 base off V and 10 bases off J, with a span of 16 bases between the germline ends. Inclusive of the bounding cysteine and phenylalanine, the CDR3 is 14 residues long. Solely the CDR3 DNA is kept, with 42 bases framed from the first base. From a lookup of the germline V gene, CDR1 and CDR2 are LGHNA and YNFKEQ. As concerns this clonotype: The clone's antigen remains unknown. Per-nucleotide qualities are absent, and no much larger clonotype sits a single base away.

The source of this sequence is a man aged 45-60 years who received an inactivated influenza vaccine. Donor details come from another sample of the same person, matched by shared clones. Sequenced here: CD4+ T cells sorted from PBMCs, sampled around 5 days after vaccination. This chain is built from TRBV4-2 and TRBJ1-1; the D segment cannot be called with confidence. The DNA reads TGTGCCAGCAGCCAAGCTTCCATGCTGGTGGGAGCTTTCTTT. This translates into CASSQASMLVGAFF.